These T cell receptor beta chains were read from a single sample in a study of blood T cell repertoires in COVID-19. The table came from immunoSEQ multiplex PCR; TCRdb's copy has only in-frame clones and leaves some out. Among 90,000 or so clones listed, over 70% were seen once. Specimen: peripheral blood. The receptors originated from an elderly man with active or convalescent COVID-19. CDR3s include the opening cysteine and the closing phenylalanine or tryptophan. The D gene is left open where the match is weak. Where a row states a size, it is once, few, many or the class of an expanded clone; other rows omit it.

- TRBJ2-2 - TRBV10-3 TGTGCCATCAGCGTAGAATTCACCGGGGAGCTGTTTTTT CAISVEFTGELFF
- TRBJ2-7 - TRBV5-6 TGTGCCAGCAGCTCGATGGGGTTCGAGGGGTACTTC CASSSMGFEGYF
- TRBJ1-4 - TRBV19 TGTGCCAGTAATAGGGGGGGGTCAAATGAAAAACTGTTTTTT CASNRGGSNEKLFF
- TRBJ2-5 - TRBV11-3 TGTGCCAGCAGCTTATGGGCTGGACAGCAAGAGACCCAGTACTTC CASSLWAGQQETQYF
- TRBJ2-1 - TRBV27 TGTGCCAGCCAGCGACAGATTTACAATGAGCAGTTCTTC CASQRQIYNEQFF
TRBD2 TRBJ2-2 - TRBV10-3 TGTGCCACCCAGAGTAGCGGGGGCACCGGGGAGCTGTTTTTT CATQSSGGTGELFF
- TRBJ1-1 few TRBV12-5 TGTGCTAGTGGTTTTAGGGGTGAAGCTTTCTTT CASGFRGEAFF
TRBD2 TRBJ2-7 - TRBV2 TGTGCCAGCAGTGAGGGGACTAACTTAGGGGAGCAGTACTTC CASSEGTNLGEQYF
TRBD1 TRBJ1-2 - TRBV9 TGTGCCAGCAGCGTAGTGACCGGGACAGGAGGGCACTACACCTTC CASSVVTGTGGHYTF
- TRBJ2-7 - TRBV24-1 TGTGCCACCAGTGATTTGCTAGGTAACGAGCAGTACTTC CATSDLLGNEQYF
- TRBJ1-6 - TRBV25-1 TGTGCCAGCAGGCAGGGCGATAATTCACCCCTCCACTTT CASRQGDNSPLHF
- TRBJ1-1 few TRBV11-3 TGTGCCAGCAGCCCAGGAGGGGCTGGGGCTGAAGCTTTCTTT CASSPGGAGAEAFF